This TCR beta chain is drawn from a study of blood T cell repertoires in COVID-19. At the level of the study: Donors in the United States, Italy and Spain gave samples during acute or convalescent COVID-19. PBMCs, B-cell-depleted T cells, or T cells provided the cDNA or gDNA that made up the material.

Individuals aged roughly 18 to 95 years were recruited from some 26 US areas. Study processing details: Estimation of nucleated cell counts was performed using reference gene primer amplification. Sequencing used immunoSEQ multiplex PCR; TCRdb keeps in-frame clones, though not all of them. Clone size and the V and J calls come from that table; the DNA yielded D and trimming. The sample lists roughly 380,000 clones, around 87% occurring once. This CDR3 contains 12 residues. V gene TRBV21-1 combines with J gene TRBJ1-2; TRBD1 is the table's D call, not checked against the DNA. TRBV21-1 is listed as a pseudogene. This clonotype originated in a man aged 25-40 years who had recovered from COVID-19. What was sequenced was PBMCs or T cells enriched from blood (not recorded which). The chain's CDR3 is CASSTRDSGYTF. CDR3 nucleotide sequence: TGTGCCAGCAGCACCCGGGACAGCGGCTACACCTTC.